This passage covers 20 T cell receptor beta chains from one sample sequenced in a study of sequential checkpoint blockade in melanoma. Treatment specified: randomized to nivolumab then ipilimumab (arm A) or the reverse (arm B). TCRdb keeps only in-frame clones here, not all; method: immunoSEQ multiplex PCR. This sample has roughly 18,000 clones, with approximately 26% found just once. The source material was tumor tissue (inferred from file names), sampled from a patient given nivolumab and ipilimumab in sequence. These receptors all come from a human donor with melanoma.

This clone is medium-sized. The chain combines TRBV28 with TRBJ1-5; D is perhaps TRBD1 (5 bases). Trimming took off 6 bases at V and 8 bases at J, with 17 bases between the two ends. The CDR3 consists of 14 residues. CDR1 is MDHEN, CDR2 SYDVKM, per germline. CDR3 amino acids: CASSLGRGIEPQHF. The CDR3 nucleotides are TGTGCCAGCAGCTTGGGGCGGGGAATCGAGCCCCAGCATTTT.

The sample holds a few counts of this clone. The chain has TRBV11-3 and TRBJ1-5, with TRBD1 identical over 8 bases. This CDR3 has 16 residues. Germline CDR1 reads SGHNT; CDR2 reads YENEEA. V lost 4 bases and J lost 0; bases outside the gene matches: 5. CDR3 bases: TGTGCCAGCAGCTCAGGGGGCCGTTATAGCAATCAGCCCCAGCATTTT. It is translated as CASSSGGRYSNQPQHF.

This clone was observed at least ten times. The CDR3 DNA reads TGTGCCAGCAGCTTGGACCTATCCGGCAGGGGAGCTGGAAACACCATATATTTT. Translated: CASSLDLSGRGAGNTIYF. The chain employs TRBV11-3 and TRBJ1-3; D is perhaps TRBD1 (6 bases). Deletions cut 3 bases from V and 2 bases from J, with 20 bases between. Looked up from germline, CDR1 is SGHNT and CDR2 is YENEEA. The CDR3 sequence is 18 residues long.

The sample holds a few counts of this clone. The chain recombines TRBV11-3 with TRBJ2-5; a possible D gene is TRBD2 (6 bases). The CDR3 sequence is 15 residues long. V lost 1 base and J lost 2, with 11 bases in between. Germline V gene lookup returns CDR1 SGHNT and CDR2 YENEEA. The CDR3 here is CASSLGMAGQETQYF. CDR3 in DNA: TGTGCCAGCAGCTTAGGAATGGCGGGGCAAGAGACCCAGTACTTC.

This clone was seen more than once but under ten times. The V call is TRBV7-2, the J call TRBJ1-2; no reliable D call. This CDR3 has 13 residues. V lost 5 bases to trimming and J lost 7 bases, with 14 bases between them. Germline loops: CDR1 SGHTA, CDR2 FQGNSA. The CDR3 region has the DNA TGTGCCAGCAGCCAAGCCCCAAACCCTGGCTACACCTTC. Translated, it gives CASSQAPNPGYTF.

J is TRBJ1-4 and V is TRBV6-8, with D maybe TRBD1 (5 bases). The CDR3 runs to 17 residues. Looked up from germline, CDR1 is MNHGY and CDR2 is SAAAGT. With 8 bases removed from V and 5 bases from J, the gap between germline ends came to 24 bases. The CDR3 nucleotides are TGTGCCAGCGACGATGAATGGAGGGGCCCTGGGAATGAAAAACTGTTTTTT. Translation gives CASDDEWRGPGNEKLFF.

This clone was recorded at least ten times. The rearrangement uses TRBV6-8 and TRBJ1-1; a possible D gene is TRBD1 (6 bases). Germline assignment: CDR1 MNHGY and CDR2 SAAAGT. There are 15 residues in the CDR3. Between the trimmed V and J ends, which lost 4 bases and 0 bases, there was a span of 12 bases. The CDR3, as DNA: TGTGCCAGCAGTTTCGACAGGCCGATGAACACTGAAGCTTTCTTT. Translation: CASSFDRPMNTEAFF.

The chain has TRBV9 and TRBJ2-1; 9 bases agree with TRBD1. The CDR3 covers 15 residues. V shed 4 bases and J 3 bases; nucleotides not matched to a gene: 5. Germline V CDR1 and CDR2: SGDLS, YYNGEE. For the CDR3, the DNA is TGTGCCAGCAGCTCCGGGACAGGGAGCTACAATGAGCAGTTCTTC. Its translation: CASSSGTGSYNEQFF. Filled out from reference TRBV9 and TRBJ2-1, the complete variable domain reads DSGVTQTPKHLITATGQRVTLRCSPRSGDLSVYWYQQSLDQGLQFLIQYYNGEERAKGNILERFSAQQFPDLHSELNLSSLELGDSALYFCASSSGTGSYNEQFFGPGTRLTVL.

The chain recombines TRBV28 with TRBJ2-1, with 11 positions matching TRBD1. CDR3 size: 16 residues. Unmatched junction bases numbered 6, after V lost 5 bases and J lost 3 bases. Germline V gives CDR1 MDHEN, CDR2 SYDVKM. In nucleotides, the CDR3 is TGTGCCAGCAGTAGAGCCGGGACAGGGGGCTACAATGAGCAGTTCTTC. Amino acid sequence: CASSRAGTGGYNEQFF.

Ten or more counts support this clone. The DNA for the CDR3 is TGTGCCAGCAGCTTCTCCCGACGCGAGACCCAGTACTTC. This gives the protein CASSFSRRETQYF. V gene TRBV7-8 combines with J gene TRBJ2-5, with D unclear. The V end lost 3 bases, the J end lost 5 bases, and 10 bases lay between the germline ends. The CDR3 has 13 residues. CDR1 SGHVS and CDR2 FQNEAQ come from the germline V gene. Full variable domain (remainder filled in from reference TRBV7-8 and TRBJ2-5): GAGVSQSPRYKVAKRGQDVALRCDPISGHVSLFWYQQALGQGPEFLTYFQNEAQLDKSGLPSDRFFAERPEGSVSTLKIQRTQQEDSAVYLCASSFSRRETQYFGPGTRLLVL.

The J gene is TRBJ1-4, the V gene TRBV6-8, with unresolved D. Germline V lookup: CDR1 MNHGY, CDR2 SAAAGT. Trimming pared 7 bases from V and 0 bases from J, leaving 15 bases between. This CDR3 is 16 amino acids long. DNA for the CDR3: TGTGCCAGCATCCCCCGAGGATTTGCAACTAATGAAAAACTGTTTTTT. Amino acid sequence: CASIPRGFATNEKLFF.

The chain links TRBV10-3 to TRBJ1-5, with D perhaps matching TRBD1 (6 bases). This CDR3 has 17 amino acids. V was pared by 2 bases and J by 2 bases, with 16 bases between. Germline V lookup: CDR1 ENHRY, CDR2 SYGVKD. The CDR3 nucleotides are TGTGCCATCAGTGAGCAAGAACAGGGTATAGGCAATCAGCCCCAGCATTTT. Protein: CAISEQEQGIGNQPQHF.

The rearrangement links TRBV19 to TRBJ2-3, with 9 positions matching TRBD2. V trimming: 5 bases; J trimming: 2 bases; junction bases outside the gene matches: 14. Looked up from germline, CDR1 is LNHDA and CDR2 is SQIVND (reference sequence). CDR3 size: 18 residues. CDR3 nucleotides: TGTGCCAGTAGTCTTTCCCAGCTAGCGGGGCTATCCACAGATACGCAGTATTTT. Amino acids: CASSLSQLAGLSTDTQYF.

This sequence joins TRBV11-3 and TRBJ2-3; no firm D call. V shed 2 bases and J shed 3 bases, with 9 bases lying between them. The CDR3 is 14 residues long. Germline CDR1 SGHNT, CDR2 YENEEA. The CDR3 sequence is CASSLIGATDTQYF. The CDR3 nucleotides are TGTGCCAGCAGCTTAATCGGTGCGACAGATACGCAGTATTTT.

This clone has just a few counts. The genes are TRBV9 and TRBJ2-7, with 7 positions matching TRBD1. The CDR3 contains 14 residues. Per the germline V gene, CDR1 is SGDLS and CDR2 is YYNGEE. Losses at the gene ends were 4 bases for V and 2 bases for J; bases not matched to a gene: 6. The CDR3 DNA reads TGTGCCAGCAGCTTTCGACAGGGTCCCTACGAGCAGTACTTC. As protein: CASSFRQGPYEQYF.

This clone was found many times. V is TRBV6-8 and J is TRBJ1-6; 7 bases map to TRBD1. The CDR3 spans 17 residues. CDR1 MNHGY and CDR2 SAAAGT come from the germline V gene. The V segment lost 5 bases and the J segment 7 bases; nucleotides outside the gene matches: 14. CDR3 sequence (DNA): TGTGCCAGCAGTCGAACCACAGGGGAGATTAAGAATTCACCCCTCCACTTT. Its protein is CASSRTTGEIKNSPLHF.

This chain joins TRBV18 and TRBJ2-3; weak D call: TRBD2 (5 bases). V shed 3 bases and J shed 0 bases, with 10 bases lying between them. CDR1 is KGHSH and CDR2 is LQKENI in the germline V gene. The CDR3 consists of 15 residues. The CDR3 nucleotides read TGTGCCAGCTCACCTTCACGGACTAGCACAGATACGCAGTATTTT. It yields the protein CASSPSRTSTDTQYF.

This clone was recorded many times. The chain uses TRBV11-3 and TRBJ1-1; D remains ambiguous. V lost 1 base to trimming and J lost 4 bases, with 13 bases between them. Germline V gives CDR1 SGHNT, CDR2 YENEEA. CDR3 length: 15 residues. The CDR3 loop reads CASSLVGGSGTEAFF. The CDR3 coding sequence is TGTGCCAGCAGCTTAGTAGGAGGGAGCGGCACTGAAGCTTTCTTT.

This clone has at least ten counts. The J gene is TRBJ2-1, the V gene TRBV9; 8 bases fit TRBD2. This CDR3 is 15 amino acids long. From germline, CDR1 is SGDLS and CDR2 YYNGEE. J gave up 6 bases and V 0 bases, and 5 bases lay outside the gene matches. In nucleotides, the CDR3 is TGTGCCAGCAGCGTAGATGGTAGCGGGATCAATGAGCAGTTCTTC. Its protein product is CASSVDGSGINEQFF.

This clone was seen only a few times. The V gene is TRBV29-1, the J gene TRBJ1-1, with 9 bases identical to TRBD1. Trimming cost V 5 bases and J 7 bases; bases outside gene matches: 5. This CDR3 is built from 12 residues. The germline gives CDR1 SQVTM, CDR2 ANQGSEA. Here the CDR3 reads CSVQDRGGEAFF. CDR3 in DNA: TGCAGCGTTCAGGACAGGGGCGGTGAAGCTTTCTTT. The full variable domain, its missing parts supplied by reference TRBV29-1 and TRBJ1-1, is SAVISQKPSRDICQRGTSLTIQCQVDSQVTMMFWYRQQPGQSLTLIATANQGSEATYESGFVIDKFPISRPNLTFSTLTVSNMSPEDSSIYLCSVQDRGGEAFFGQGTRLTVV.